The source of this TCR beta chain is a study of blood T cells in healthy people across ages. The study's findings and limits: It was not possible, with unsorted PBMCs, to conclusively compare naive and antigen-experienced cells. Across samples, TCR beta diversity tracked strongly with naive T cell percentage. No one knew whether donors had CMV, which possibly confounded expanded clonotype changes.

Germline CDR1 reads MNHEY; CDR2 reads SVGEGT. Trimming took 6 bases from V and 4 from J; bases not matched to a gene: 4. The CDR3 covers 13 residues. Comment on this clonotype: Its antigen is still unknown.

The use of a sample-barcoded 5' primer and a J-beta primer mix characterized a second PCR of about 7 to 12 cycles. TCRdb reprocessed the 5' RACE reads via MiXCR and lists one record per CDR3 protein. The top ten hold about 30% of the sample, which has roughly 860,000 distinct CDR3 sequences, around 62% seen once. What was sequenced was blood. J is TRBJ2-7 and V is TRBV6-2 or TRBV6-3; the match to TRBD1 covers 9 bases. This receptor was obtained from a man younger than 40 in good health. As DNA, the CDR3 is TGTGCCAGCAGATGGACAGGGGCGTACGAGCAGTACTTC. Translated: CASRWTGAYEQYF.